In this sample, the clone carrying this T cell receptor (beta chain) turned up a few times. This sample is part of a study of T-cell reconstitution after alpha-beta-depleted transplantation in children. Germline V CDR1 and CDR2: SGHRS, YFSETQ. This CDR3 comprises 15 residues. J gave up 6 bases and V 0 bases, and 6 bases lay outside the gene matches. Unique molecular identifiers were used in preparing the TCRbeta library. TCRdb itself ran the PCR reads through MiXCR, one entry per CDR3 protein. There are 750,000 to 950,000 distinct CDR3 sequences in the sample; around 17% occur only once, and approximately 5% lies in the top ten.

The sample was PBMCs, mostly from graft donor cells, taken 360 days after TCRalphabeta/CD19-depleted stem cell transplant. This sequence joins TRBV5-1 and TRBJ2-1; 7 bases map to TRBD2. The sequence was obtained from a male patient between 10 and 17 years old who had a stem cell transplant for acute lymphoblastic leukemia, so the T cells may come from the graft donor. The CDR3 reads CASSLVVAGLNEQFF. CDR3 nucleotide sequence: TGCGCCAGCAGCTTGGTTGTAGCGGGCCTCAATGAGCAGTTCTTC.